This entry is about one TCR beta chain. The CDR3 runs to 17 residues. Germline V gives CDR1 LNHNV, CDR2 YYDKDF (reference sequence). The V and J ends lost 0 bases and 12 bases respectively, with 26 bases between them. Method: immunoSEQ multiplex PCR; TCRdb's copy keeps in-frame clones and lacks some. The sample has around 250,000 clones, around 90% seen once. The source of the sample is a study of blood T cell repertoires in COVID-19. The rearrangement uses TRBV15 and TRBJ1-1; the D is unclear. This TCR was sampled from a human donor in a cohort sampled during active COVID-19. The source material was peripheral blood. CDR3: CATSRERASTRQDRPFF. Here the CDR3 DNA reads TGTGCCACCAGCAGAGAGAGGGCATCCACAAGGCAGGATCGACCTTTCTTT.